A single sample is the source of the 18 T cell receptor beta chains below, sequenced in a study of T cells in Graves' hyperthyroidism and ophthalmopathy. It was RNA transcripts that yielded the amplified TCR beta CDR3 regions. HTBI primers were used for first-round RT-PCR of the TCR CDR3. Each CDR3 protein is one row after TCRdb ran MiXCR on the multiplex PCR reads. The sample yields 150,000 to 200,000 distinct CDR3 sequences, over 15% seen once. The sequencing input was blood. The source of these receptors is a woman aged 45 to 65 with Graves' hyperthyroidism.

CDR3 sequence: CASSPPGQGNYEQYF. The DNA of the CDR3 is TGTGCCAGTAGTCCTCCGGGACAGGGGAACTACGAGCAGTACTTC. The chain has TRBV19 and TRBJ2-7, with 10 bases aligning to TRBD1. Germline V gene sequence: CDR1 LNHDA, CDR2 SQIVND (reference sequence). The CDR3 length is 15 residues. The junction had 7 bases not matched to a gene; V was cut back by 5 bases and J by 3 bases.

This clonotype was seen ten or more times. The chain combines TRBV19 with TRBJ2-1; 13 bases are shared with TRBD2. The ends lost 6 bases at V and 7 bases at J; junction bases unmatched: 6. Germline V gene lookup returns CDR1 LNHDA and CDR2 SQIVND (reference sequence). The CDR3 runs to 15 residues. CDR3 sequence reads: CASSLLAGGLNEQFF. The CDR3 DNA is TGTGCCAGTAGCTTACTAGCGGGGGGGTTAAATGAGCAGTTCTTC.

The chain joins TRBV9 to TRBJ2-3; 7 positions agree with TRBD2. The CDR3 contains 16 residues. CDR1 SGDLS and CDR2 YYNGEE come from the germline V gene. The V segment lost 0 bases and the J segment 4 bases; nucleotides outside the gene matches: 8. The CDR3: CASSVAVVRGADTQYF. The DNA of the CDR3 is TGTGCCAGCAGCGTAGCTGTAGTTCGGGGGGCAGATACGCAGTATTTT.

This clonotype was counted at least ten times. The chain is built from TRBV7-3 and TRBJ1-6; 7 positions match TRBD1. The CDR3 runs to 15 residues. CDR1 is SGHTA and CDR2 is FQGTGA in the germline V gene. V lost 3 bases and J lost 9; bases outside the gene matches: 8. CDR3 loop: CASSLSQGVGSPLHF. In DNA, the CDR3 is TGTGCCAGCAGCTTGAGTCAGGGGGTAGGTTCACCCCTCCACTTT.

This clonotype was seen many times. The rearrangement uses TRBV11-2 and TRBJ2-2; tentatively, D is TRBD2 (6 bases). The CDR3 contains 15 residues. Per germline, CDR1 SGHAT and CDR2 FQNNGV. The ends were cut back, 7 bases at V and 5 bases at J, with 17 bases in the middle. Here the CDR3 DNA reads TGTGCCAGCACCTACACGGCGGGGCGGACCGGGGAGCTGTTTTTT. Translation gives CASTYTAGRTGELFF. The full variable domain, completed using reference TRBV11-2 and TRBJ2-2, is EAGVAQSPRYKIIEKRQSVAFWCNPISGHATLYWYQQILGQGPKLLIQFQNNGVVDDSQLPKDRFSAERLKGVDSTLKIQPAKLEDSAVYLCASTYTAGRTGELFFGEGSRLTVL.

This clonotype was recorded at least ten times. CDR3 amino acids: CASRSDRNAETQYF. In DNA, the CDR3 is TGTGCCAGCAGATCGGACAGAAACGCAGAGACCCAGTACTTC. This chain joins TRBV7-9 and TRBJ2-5; tentatively, D is TRBD1 (6 bases). V was cut by 6 bases and J by 4 bases, with 15 bases left in between. CDR1 is SEHNR, CDR2 FQNEAQ, per germline (reference sequence). The CDR3 loop spans 14 amino acids.

This rearrangement joins TRBV4-3 to TRBJ2-2, with a possible D match to TRBD2 (6 bases). The CDR3 has 14 amino acids. The germline V gene has CDR1 LGHNA and CDR2 YSLEER. V gave up 4 bases and J gave up 4 bases, with 10 bases separating them. The CDR3 reads CASSPGEVTGELFF. The CDR3 DNA sequence: TGCGCCAGCAGCCCCGGGGAGGTCACCGGGGAGCTGTTTTTT.

Many counts were recorded for this clonotype. The chain recombines TRBV19 with TRBJ1-4; maybe TRBD1 (6 bases). CDR1 and CDR2 (germline): LNHDA, SQIVND (reference sequence). The CDR3 has 17 amino acids. V was clipped by 4 bases and J by 0 bases, with 15 bases between them. CDR3 sequence: CASSTETGWPTNEKLFF. The CDR3 DNA reads TGTGCCAGTAGTACGGAAACAGGGTGGCCAACTAATGAAAAACTGTTTTTT.

Only one count was recorded for this clonotype. V gene TRBV7-2 combines with J gene TRBJ2-3, with no clear D. Germline-derived CDR1 and CDR2 are SGHTA and FQGNSA. Trimming removed 7 bases from V and 2 bases from J, with 16 bases in between. The CDR3 extends over 15 amino acids. The DNA of the CDR3 is TGTGCCAGCACCCGGTTAGAGGTATCCACAGATACGCAGTATTTT. It yields the protein CASTRLEVSTDTQYF. The full variable domain, its missing parts supplied by reference TRBV7-2 and TRBJ2-3, is GAGVSQSPSNKVTEKGKDVELRCDPISGHTALYWYRQSLGQGLEFLIYFQGNSAPDKSGLPSDRFSAERTGGSVSTLTIQRTQQEDSAVYLCASTRLEVSTDTQYFGPGTRLTVL.

This clonotype showed up many times. The CDR3 sequence is CASTQGETEAFF. DNA for the CDR3: TGTGCCAGCACGCAGGGGGAAACTGAAGCTTTCTTT. The rearrangement joins TRBV28 to TRBJ1-1; 7 bases are shared with TRBD1. CDR1 MDHEN and CDR2 SYDVKM come from the germline V gene. CDR3 length equals 12 residues. Trimming at V came to 7 bases and at J to 5 bases, leaving 4 bases not matched to a gene.

The table lists this clonotype with many counts. The CDR3 loop is CSATPTSGGLRYSYNEQFF. The CDR3 coding sequence is TGCAGTGCTACCCCGACTAGCGGGGGGCTTCGATACTCCTACAATGAGCAGTTCTTC. This rearrangement joins TRBV20-1 to TRBJ2-1; 13 bases align to TRBD2. The V and J ends lost 4 bases and 0 bases, in that order; junction bases with no gene match: 12. The germline CDR1 and CDR2 sequences are DFQATT and SNEGSKA (reference sequence). CDR3 size: 19 residues.

This clonotype showed up many times. V usage is TRBV5-1 and J usage is TRBJ2-1; tentatively, D is TRBD1 (6 bases). Trimming cost V 4 bases and J 2 bases, with 13 bases left between them. The CDR3 extends over 15 amino acids. Looked up from germline, CDR1 is SGHRS and CDR2 is YFSETQ. The CDR3 coding sequence is TGCGCCAGCAGCCGAGGACAGTCGACCTACAATGAGCAGTTCTTC. Translating it yields CASSRGQSTYNEQFF.

In this sample, this clonotype turned up a few times. This chain uses TRBV11-3 with TRBJ2-3; weak D call: TRBD1 (6 bases). V was cut by 6 bases and J by 2 bases, with 15 bases left in between. The CDR3 spans 15 residues. Germline V CDR1 and CDR2: SGHNT, YENEEA. The CDR3 here is CASRSGAFPTDTQYF. The CDR3 nucleotides read TGTGCCAGCAGGTCAGGGGCGTTCCCCACAGATACGCAGTATTTT.

The gene calls are TRBV7-2 and TRBJ2-1; no firm D call. The V end lost 5 bases, the J end lost 8 bases, and 13 bases lay between the germline ends. From germline, CDR1 is SGHTA and CDR2 FQGNSA. This CDR3 is built from 13 residues. The CDR3 sequence: CASSLTVPHEQFF. In nucleotides, the CDR3 is TGTGCCAGCAGCCTTACCGTACCCCATGAGCAGTTCTTC. The entire variable domain, with the rest obtained from reference TRBV7-2 and TRBJ2-1, is as follows: GAGVSQSPSNKVTEKGKDVELRCDPISGHTALYWYRQSLGQGLEFLIYFQGNSAPDKSGLPSDRFSAERTGGSVSTLTIQRTQQEDSAVYLCASSLTVPHEQFFGPGTRLTVL.

At least ten counts were recorded for this clonotype. This chain connects TRBV6-1 to TRBJ1-1; maybe TRBD1 (5 bases). V lost 4 bases and J 3 bases, leaving 18 bases between the germline ends. This CDR3 spans 16 amino acids. The germline gives CDR1 MNHNS, CDR2 SASEGT. CDR3 residues: CASSVPPGRMDTEAFF. The CDR3 DNA follows: TGTGCCAGCAGTGTACCCCCGGGGCGGATGGACACTGAAGCTTTCTTT.

This clonotype was seen at least ten times. The rearrangement uses TRBV7-2 and TRBJ2-1; D unresolved. Trimming took off 4 bases at V and 10 bases at J, with 8 bases between the two ends. This CDR3 is 11 amino acids long. Germline-derived CDR1 and CDR2 are SGHTA and FQGNSA. In DNA, the CDR3 is TGTGCCAGCAGCTATGACACGGAGCAGTTCTTC. It encodes CASSYDTEQFF.

This clonotype was observed many times. The J gene is TRBJ1-1, the V gene TRBV5-1; the D gene is possibly TRBD1 (6 bases). CDR3 length: 16 residues. Germline V lookup: CDR1 SGHRS, CDR2 YFSETQ. Trimming removed 1 base from V and 0 bases from J, with 13 bases in between. The CDR3 protein is CASSLPPDRLNTEAFF. The CDR3 nucleotides read TGCGCCAGCAGCTTGCCACCGGACAGATTGAACACTGAAGCTTTCTTT.

Ten or more counts support this clonotype. J is TRBJ1-1 and V is TRBV18; unclear D gene. The CDR3 extends over 13 amino acids. The V gene lost 6 bases and the J gene lost 3 bases, with 11 bases spanning the gap. Per the germline V gene, CDR1 is KGHSH and CDR2 is LQKENI. The CDR3 protein is CASSFNRDTEAFF. CDR3 nucleotide sequence: TGTGCCAGCTCTTTCAACCGGGACACTGAAGCTTTCTTT.